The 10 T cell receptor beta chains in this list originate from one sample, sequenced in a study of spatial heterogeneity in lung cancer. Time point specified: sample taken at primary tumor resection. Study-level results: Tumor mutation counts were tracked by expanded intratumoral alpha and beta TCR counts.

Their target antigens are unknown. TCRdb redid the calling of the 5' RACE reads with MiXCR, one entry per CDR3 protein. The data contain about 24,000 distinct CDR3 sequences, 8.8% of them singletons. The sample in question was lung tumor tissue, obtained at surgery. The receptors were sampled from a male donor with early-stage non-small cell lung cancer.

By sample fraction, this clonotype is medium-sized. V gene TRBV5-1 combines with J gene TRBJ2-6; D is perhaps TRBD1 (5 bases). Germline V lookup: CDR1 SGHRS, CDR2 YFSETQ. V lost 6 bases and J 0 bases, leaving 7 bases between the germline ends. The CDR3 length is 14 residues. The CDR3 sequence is CASKQVSGANVLTF. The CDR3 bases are TGCGCCAGCAAACAGGTCTCTGGGGCCAACGTCCTGACTTTC. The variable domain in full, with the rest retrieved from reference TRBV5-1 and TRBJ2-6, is KAGVTQTPRYLIKTRGQQVTLSCSPISGHRSVSWYQQTPGQGLQFLFEYFSETQRNKGNFPGRFSGRQFSNSRSEMNVSTLELGDSALYLCASKQVSGANVLTFGAGSRLTVL.

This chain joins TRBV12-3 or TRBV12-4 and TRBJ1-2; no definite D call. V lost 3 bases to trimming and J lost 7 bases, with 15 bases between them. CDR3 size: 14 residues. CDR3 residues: CASSFDPRRRGYTF. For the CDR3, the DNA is TGTGCCAGCAGTTTTGACCCCCGACGGCGTGGCTACACCTTC.

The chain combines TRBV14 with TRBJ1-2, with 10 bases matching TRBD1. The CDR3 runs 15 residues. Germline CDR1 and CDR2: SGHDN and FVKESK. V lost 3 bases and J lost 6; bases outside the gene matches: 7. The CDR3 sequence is CASSQPGQGINGYTF. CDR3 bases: TGTGCCAGCAGCCAGCCGGGACAGGGGATCAATGGCTACACCTTC.

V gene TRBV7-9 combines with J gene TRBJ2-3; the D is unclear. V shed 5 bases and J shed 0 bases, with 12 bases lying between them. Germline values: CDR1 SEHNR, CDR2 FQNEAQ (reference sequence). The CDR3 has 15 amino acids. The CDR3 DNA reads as TGTGCCAGCAGCCCCTCTGGTGTCAGCACAGATACGCAGTATTTT. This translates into CASSPSGVSTDTQYF.

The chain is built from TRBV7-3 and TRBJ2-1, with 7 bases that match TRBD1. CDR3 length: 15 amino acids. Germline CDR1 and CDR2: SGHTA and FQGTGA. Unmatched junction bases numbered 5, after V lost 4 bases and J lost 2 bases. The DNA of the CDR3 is TGTGCCAGCAGCTCCGTACAGGGGACCTACAATGAGCAGTTCTTC. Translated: CASSSVQGTYNEQFF.

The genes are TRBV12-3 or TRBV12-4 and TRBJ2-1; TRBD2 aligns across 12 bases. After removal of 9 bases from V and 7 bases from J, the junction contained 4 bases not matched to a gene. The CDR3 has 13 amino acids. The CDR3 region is CASILAGGNEQFF. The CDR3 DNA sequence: TGTGCCAGTATACTAGCGGGAGGTAATGAGCAGTTCTTC.

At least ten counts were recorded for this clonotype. This chain's CDR3 is CAISDSQNEQFF. The CDR3 DNA sequence: TGTGCCATCAGTGATTCGCAAAATGAGCAGTTCTTC. The chain couples TRBV10-3 to TRBJ2-1; D is ambiguous. V was clipped by 3 bases and J by 7 bases, with 7 bases between them. Per the germline V gene, CDR1 is ENHRY and CDR2 is SYGVKD. The length of the CDR3 is 12 residues.

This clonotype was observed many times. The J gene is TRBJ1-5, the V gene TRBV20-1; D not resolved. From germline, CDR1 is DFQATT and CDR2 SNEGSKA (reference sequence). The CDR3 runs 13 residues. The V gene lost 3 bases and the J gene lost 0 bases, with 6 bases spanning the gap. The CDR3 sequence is CSARPDSNQPQHF. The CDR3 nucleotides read TGCAGTGCTAGGCCGGATAGCAATCAGCCCCAGCATTTT.

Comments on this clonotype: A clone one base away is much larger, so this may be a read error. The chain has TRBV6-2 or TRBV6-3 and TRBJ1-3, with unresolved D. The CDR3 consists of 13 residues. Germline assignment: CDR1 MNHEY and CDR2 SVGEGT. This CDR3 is CASRISSGNTKYF. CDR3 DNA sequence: TGTGCCAGCAGGATCTCCTCTGGAAACACCAAATATTTT.

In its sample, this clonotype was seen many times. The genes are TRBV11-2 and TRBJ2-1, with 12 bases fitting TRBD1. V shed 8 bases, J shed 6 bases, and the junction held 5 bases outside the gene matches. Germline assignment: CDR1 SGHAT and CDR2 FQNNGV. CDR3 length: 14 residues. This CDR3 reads CASRRDRGPNEQFF. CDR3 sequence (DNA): TGTGCCAGCCGTAGGGACAGGGGGCCCAATGAGCAGTTCTTC.